This is a list of T cell receptor beta chains from one sample in a study of Ad26.COV2.S vaccination and SARS-CoV-2 variants. Repertoires were generated with immunoSEQ multiplex PCR, while TCRdb's copy carries only in-frame clones and drops some. This table holds 350,000 to 450,000 clones, 70% to 90% found once. Sample: peripheral blood, taken in a trial of Ad26.COV2.S vaccine versus placebo. Source of these receptors: a person aged 18-60 years who received the Ad26.COV2.S COVID-19 vaccine or a placebo. The CDR3 runs from the conserved cysteine through the conserved F or W. Fields, in order: J gene, V gene, D gene, clone size, CDR3 DNA, CDR3 protein. D genes are given only for firm matches. The size entry is marked missing in some rows and otherwise reads once, few, many or a size class.

J gene: TRBJ2-4; V gene: TRBV5-5; D gene: NA; clone size: NA; CDR3 DNA: TGTGCCAGCAGCTTCCTTGGGACAGCCAAAAACATTCAGTACTTC; CDR3 protein: CASSFLGTAKNIQYF
J gene: TRBJ2-1; V gene: TRBV28; D gene: TRBD2; clone size: NA; CDR3 DNA: TGTGCCAGCAGTCAGCGTTCCGGGACTAGGAGAATCTACAATGAGCAGTTCTTC; CDR3 protein: CASSQRSGTRRIYNEQFF
J gene: TRBJ2-3; V gene: TRBV29-1; D gene: NA; clone size: NA; CDR3 DNA: TGCAGCGTTGCGGAGACCGATACGCAGTATTTT; CDR3 protein: CSVAETDTQYF
J gene: TRBJ1-5; V gene: TRBV19; D gene: NA; clone size: NA; CDR3 DNA: TGTGCCAGTAGTATAGATAAGAATCAGCCCCAGCATTTT; CDR3 protein: CASSIDKNQPQHF
J gene: TRBJ1-2; V gene: TRBV24-1; D gene: NA; clone size: few; CDR3 DNA: TGTGCCACCAGCGGTGGTGGCTATGGCTACACCTTC; CDR3 protein: CATSGGGYGYTF
J gene: TRBJ2-2; V gene: TRBV28; D gene: TRBD1; clone size: once; CDR3 DNA: TGTGCCAGCAGCAAATCTGGACAGGGTCCGAACACCGGGGAGCTGTTTTTT; CDR3 protein: CASSKSGQGPNTGELFF
J gene: TRBJ2-5; V gene: TRBV2; D gene: NA; clone size: NA; CDR3 DNA: TGTGCCAGCAGTGGAGGCGTCCGAGAGACCCAGTACTTC; CDR3 protein: CASSGGVRETQYF
J gene: TRBJ2-1; V gene: TRBV10-1; D gene: TRBD2; clone size: NA; CDR3 DNA: TGCGCCAGCAGTGCACTAGCGGGGGAGTACAATGAGCAGTTCTTC; CDR3 protein: CASSALAGEYNEQFF
J gene: TRBJ2-7; V gene: TRBV5-1; D gene: TRBD1; clone size: NA; CDR3 DNA: TGCGCCAGCACCTCGACAGGGAACGAGCAGTACTTC; CDR3 protein: CASTSTGNEQYF
J gene: TRBJ1-1; V gene: TRBV7-9; D gene: NA; clone size: few; CDR3 DNA: TGTGCCAGCAGCTTTCGGGACTCCGTTAACACTGAAGCTTTCTTT; CDR3 protein: CASSFRDSVNTEAFF
J gene: TRBJ2-2; V gene: TRBV2; D gene: TRBD1; clone size: NA; CDR3 DNA: TGTGCCAGCAGGAAGGACAGGGTGAACACCGGGGAGCTGTTTTTT; CDR3 protein: CASRKDRVNTGELFF
J gene: TRBJ1-3; V gene: TRBV5-1; D gene: NA; clone size: NA; CDR3 DNA: TGCGCCAGCAGCCCCGCCGACAGGTTTGAAGACACCATATATTTT; CDR3 protein: CASSPADRFEDTIYF
J gene: TRBJ1-1; V gene: TRBV5-5; D gene: NA; clone size: NA; CDR3 DNA: TGTGCCAGCAGCCTGTTGAGTTTCATGAACACTGAAGCTTTCTTT; CDR3 protein: CASSLLSFMNTEAFF
J gene: TRBJ2-7; V gene: TRBV28; D gene: NA; clone size: NA; CDR3 DNA: TGTGCCAGCAGTTTCATAGGACTCCAATACGAGCAGTACTTC; CDR3 protein: CASSFIGLQYEQYF
J gene: TRBJ1-1; V gene: TRBV19; D gene: TRBD1; clone size: NA; CDR3 DNA: TGTGCCAGTAGTATCCCCAGGGGGAGTCAAGCTTTCTTT; CDR3 protein: CASSIPRGSQAFF
J gene: TRBJ2-7; V gene: TRBV30; D gene: TRBD1; clone size: NA; CDR3 DNA: TGTGCCTGGAGTGGGGCCCCCGGGACAGGGGCCTACGAGCAGTACTTC; CDR3 protein: CAWSGAPGTGAYEQYF